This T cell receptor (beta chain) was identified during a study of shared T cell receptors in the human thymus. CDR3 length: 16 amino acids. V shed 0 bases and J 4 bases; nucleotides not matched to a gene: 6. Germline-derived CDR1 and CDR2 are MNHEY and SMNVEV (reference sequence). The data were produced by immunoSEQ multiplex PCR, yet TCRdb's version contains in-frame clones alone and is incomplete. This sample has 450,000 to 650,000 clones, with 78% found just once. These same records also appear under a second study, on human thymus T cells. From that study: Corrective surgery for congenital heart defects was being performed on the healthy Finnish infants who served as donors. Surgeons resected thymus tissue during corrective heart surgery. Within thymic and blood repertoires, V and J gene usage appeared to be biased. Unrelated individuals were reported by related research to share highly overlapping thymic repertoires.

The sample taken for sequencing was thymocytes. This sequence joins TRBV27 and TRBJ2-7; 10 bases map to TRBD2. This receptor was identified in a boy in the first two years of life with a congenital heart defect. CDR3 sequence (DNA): TGTGCCAGCAGTTTATCCGGGACTAGCGAAAAGTACGAGCAGTACTTC. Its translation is CASSLSGTSEKYEQYF.